These 20 T cell receptor beta chains were all obtained from the same sample, sequenced in a study of immune evolution from preneoplasia to lung adenocarcinoma. Profiled with immunoSEQ multiplex PCR; TCRdb holds only in-frame clones, not every one. The sample contains fewer than 7,500 clones, about four fifths of which appear only once. What was sequenced was FFPE minimally invasive lung adenocarcinoma tissue. The receptors derive from a person aged 60-79 years with lung adenocarcinoma.

The chain couples TRBV9 to TRBJ1-5; TRBD1 might be the D (5 bases). V lost 4 bases to trimming and J lost 3 bases, with 11 bases between them. The CDR3 covers 14 residues. In germline, CDR1 is SGDLS, CDR2 YYNGEE. Here the CDR3 reads CASSPGPHNQPQHF. The CDR3, as DNA: TGTGCCAGCAGCCCGGGACCGCACAATCAGCCCCAGCATTTT.

The V gene is TRBV5-1, the J gene TRBJ2-1; D remains ambiguous. Germline V gene sequence: CDR1 SGHRS, CDR2 YFSETQ. The CDR3 is made up of 14 amino acids. V was clipped by 1 base and J by 0 bases, with 5 bases between them. Here the CDR3 reads CASSLSGSYNEQFF. Written as DNA, the CDR3 is TGCGCCAGCAGCTTGTCGGGCTCCTACAATGAGCAGTTCTTC.

The V call is TRBV21-1, the J call TRBJ2-2; the table gives TRBD1 as D, unverified against the DNA. TRBV21-1 is annotated as a pseudogene. The CDR3 consists of 17 residues. DNA for the CDR3: TGTGCCAGCACCACCTCGCAGGGGGTGAGGGGCACCGGGGAGCTGTTTTTT. Its translation: CASTTSQGVRGTGELFF.

This clone appeared once. The J gene is TRBJ1-1, the V gene TRBV6-6, with TRBD1 matching 9 bases. The CDR3 is 13 amino acids. CDR1 is MNHNY, CDR2 SVGAGI, per germline (reference sequence). V was pared by 6 bases and J by 5 bases, with 4 bases of the junction left unmatched. The CDR3 sequence is CASSKGTGTEAFF. Here the CDR3 DNA reads TGTGCCAGCAGCAAGGGGACAGGGACTGAAGCTTTCTTT.

Only a few counts were recorded for this clone. The rearrangement uses TRBV29-1 and TRBJ1-1; perhaps TRBD1 as D (6 bases). Trimming left V 5 bases short and J 8 bases short, with 18 bases between. The CDR3 length is 13 residues. Germline V gene lookup returns CDR1 SQVTM and CDR2 ANQGSEA. CDR3 sequence reads: CSVKDSMNREAFF. The CDR3 bases are TGCAGCGTTAAGGACAGCATGAACAGGGAAGCTTTCTTT.

This clone was counted between two and nine times. This rearrangement joins TRBV11-3 to TRBJ2-1, with 9 bases lining up with TRBD2. CDR3 length: 14 amino acids. Germline CDR1 is SGHNT and CDR2 is YENEEA. Trimming at V came to 0 bases and at J to 7 bases, leaving 1 base not matched to a gene. CDR3 sequence reads: CASSLDAGGNEQFF. The CDR3 DNA is TGTGCCAGCAGCTTAGACGCGGGGGGGAATGAGCAGTTCTTC.

This clone was seen only a few times. The same CDR3 is also encoded by other DNA sequences in this sample. The rearrangement links TRBV10-3 to TRBJ1-2, with 10 bases lining up with TRBD1. J gave up 8 bases and V 4 bases, and 7 bases lay outside the gene matches. CDR1 is ENHRY and CDR2 is SYGVKD in the germline V gene. The CDR3 loop spans 14 amino acids. The CDR3 protein is CAISGTGTGVGYTF. In DNA form, the CDR3 reads TGTGCCATCAGTGGCACCGGGACAGGGGTCGGCTACACCTTC.

This rearrangement joins TRBV6-1 to TRBJ1-1; 7 bases line up with TRBD1. The CDR3 spans 14 residues. The germline V gene encodes CDR1 MNHNS and CDR2 SASEGT. The V and J ends lost 10 bases and 5 bases, in that order; junction bases with no gene match: 13. The CDR3 sequence is CATKDRIKRTEAFF. CDR3 DNA sequence: TGTGCCACCAAGGACAGGATTAAAAGGACTGAAGCTTTCTTT.

The V and J genes are TRBV7-3 and TRBJ2-1, with 8 bases matching TRBD2. This CDR3 region has 14 residues. Germline loops: CDR1 SGHTA, CDR2 FQGTGA. V lost 5 bases, J lost 7 bases, and 7 bases stayed unmatched. CDR3 residues: CASSPGLEGNEQFF. CDR3 DNA: TGTGCCAGCAGCCCGGGACTAGAAGGGAATGAGCAGTTCTTC.

The chain has TRBV6-5 and TRBJ1-4, with TRBD1 identical over 9 bases. CDR1 and CDR2 (germline): MNHEY, SVGAGI. The CDR3 is made up of 14 amino acids. The J segment lost 10 bases and the V segment lost 0 bases, leaving 3 bases of the junction unmatched. CDR3 region: CASSYSETGGKLFF. The CDR3 DNA follows: TGTGCCAGCAGTTACTCCGAGACAGGGGGAAAACTGTTTTTT.

About this clone: A read error may be the cause here, since a much bigger clone is one base away. The chain has TRBV2 and TRBJ1-1; D remains unclear. From germline, CDR1 is SNHLY and CDR2 FYNNEI. This CDR3 has 12 amino acids. V lost 7 bases, J lost 1 base, and 7 bases lay in between. CDR3 nucleotide sequence: TGTGCCAGCAATCGGAGGAACACTGAAGCTTTCTTT. This encodes CASNRRNTEAFF.

The chain combines TRBV29-1 with TRBJ2-3, with unresolved D. V shed 7 bases and J shed 4 bases, with 18 bases lying between them. The germline V gene has CDR1 SQVTM and CDR2 ANQGSEA. CDR3 length: 14 residues. CDR3 protein: CSATGRSGSDTQYF. Here the CDR3 DNA reads TGCAGCGCCACTGGTAGGAGTGGCTCAGATACGCAGTATTTT.

The chain joins TRBV6-4 to TRBJ2-5, with D possibly being TRBD1 (6 bases). Germline loops: CDR1 MRHNA, CDR2 SNTAGT. The CDR3 spans 16 residues. V lost 8 bases and J 4 bases, leaving 23 bases between the germline ends. The CDR3 region has the DNA TGTGCCAGCCGAGTTACTCAGTCAGGGGTCGGAGAGACCCAGTACTTC. Amino acids: CASRVTQSGVGETQYF.

J is TRBJ2-6 and V is TRBV9; D unresolved. The germline V gene encodes CDR1 SGDLS and CDR2 YYNGEE. Trimming left V 3 bases short and J 4 bases short, with 11 bases between. The CDR3 length is 15 residues. The CDR3 loop reads CASSAGSLGANVLTF. In DNA form, the CDR3 reads TGTGCCAGCAGCGCCGGATCCCTGGGGGCCAACGTCCTGACTTTC.

DNA for the CDR3: TGTGCCACCGGACAGGGGGATCAGCCCCAGCATTTT. Translating it yields CATGQGDQPQHF. The V call is TRBV6-6, the J call TRBJ1-5, with 10 bases lining up with TRBD1. CDR1 and CDR2 from the germline V gene are MNHNY and SVGAGI (reference sequence). The CDR3 is 12 residues long. Losses at the gene ends were 10 bases for V and 5 bases for J; bases not matched to a gene: 2.

J is TRBJ1-5 and V is TRBV6-1; D ambiguous. The V end lost 0 bases, the J end lost 7 bases, and 10 bases lay between the germline ends. Per the germline V gene, CDR1 is MNHNS and CDR2 is SASEGT. The CDR3 is made up of 14 amino acids. The CDR3 here is CASSEAGGPQPQHF. CDR3 sequence (DNA): TGTGCCAGCAGTGAAGCGGGAGGGCCGCAGCCCCAGCATTTT.

CDR3 sequence: CASSGQTLKDEQFF. Here the CDR3 DNA reads TGTGCCAGTAGTGGCCAGACCCTTAAGGATGAGCAGTTCTTC. This chain connects TRBV19 to TRBJ2-1, with D uncertain. Trimming pared 5 bases from V and 8 bases from J, leaving 16 bases between. The V gene's germline CDR1 is LNHDA and CDR2 SQIVND (reference sequence). This CDR3 spans 14 amino acids. Variable domain in full (rest from reference TRBV19 and TRBJ2-1): DGGITQSPKYLFRKEGQNVTLSCEQNLNHDAMYWYRQDPGQGLRLIYYSQIVNDFQKGDIAEGYSVSREKKESFPLTVTSAQKNPTAFYLCASSGQTLKDEQFFGPGTRLTVL.

This chain uses TRBV4-1 with TRBJ2-3; 8 bases line up with TRBD1. Germline CDR1 is MGHRA and CDR2 is YSYEKL. Unmatched junction bases numbered 7, after V lost 2 bases and J lost 3 bases. CDR3 length: 16 amino acids. The CDR3 region is CASSQLTGGMTDTQYF. The CDR3 nucleotides are TGCGCCAGCAGCCAACTAACAGGGGGTATGACAGATACGCAGTATTTT.

The rearrangement links TRBV4-3 to TRBJ2-2, with a tentative D call TRBD2 (6 bases). The germline CDR1 and CDR2 sequences are LGHNA and YSLEER. V was cut by 3 bases and J by 3 bases, with 17 bases left in between. The CDR3 has 17 residues. CDR3 protein: CASSHLSETSHTGELFF. DNA of the CDR3: TGCGCCAGCAGCCACCTCTCGGAGACTAGTCACACCGGGGAGCTGTTTTTT.

The genes are TRBV7-8 and TRBJ2-7; TRBD1 aligns across 8 bases. Per the germline V gene, CDR1 is SGHVS and CDR2 is FQNEAQ. V lost 3 bases and J lost 6; bases outside the gene matches: 7. The CDR3 contains 14 residues. The CDR3 sequence is CASSLSGTGGEQYF. CDR3 nucleotide sequence: TGTGCCAGCAGCTTGTCCGGGACAGGCGGCGAGCAGTACTTC.